This paragraph covers one T cell receptor (beta chain) sequence. Data came from immunoSEQ multiplex PCR; TCRdb stores just in-frame clones and leaves some out. The sample has some 89,000 clones, about 95% seen once. The sample belongs to a study of technical replicates of blood from several donors. CDR1 is SEHNR, CDR2 FQNEAQ, per germline (reference sequence). The CDR3 has 17 residues. Trimming removed 5 bases from V and 0 bases from J; junction bases left unmatched: 8. The chain uses TRBV7-9 and TRBJ2-3, with 10 bases matching TRBD2. The specimen sequenced was T cells isolated from PBMCs. This TCR came from a human donor in good health. DNA for the CDR3: TGTGCCAGCAGCCTTACCCTAGCGGGAGAGAGCACAGATACGCAGTATTTT. This encodes CASSLTLAGESTDTQYF.